This T cell receptor (beta chain) was observed in a study of blood T cell repertoires in COVID-19. The CDR3 length is 14 residues. Germline assignment: CDR1 SGDLS and CDR2 YYNGEE. V lost 0 bases and J 3 bases, leaving 8 bases between the germline ends. The repertoire was sequenced with immunoSEQ multiplex PCR; TCRdb's copy has only in-frame clones and lacks some. The table has 300,000 or so clones, over 80% seen once. The chain uses TRBV9 and TRBJ2-3; D is unresolved. This clonotype was sampled from a woman aged 40 to 50 with acute or convalescent COVID-19. The sequenced sample was peripheral blood. CDR3 region: CASSVARVTDTQYF. The CDR3 region has the DNA TGTGCCAGCAGCGTAGCTCGGGTTACAGATACGCAGTATTTT.